The next 24 T cell receptor beta chains were all read from a single sample in a study of Graves' ophthalmopathy and Graves' hyperthyroidism. RNA transcripts were the template, and TCR beta CDR3 regions were amplified from them. After a first-round RT-PCR with HTBI primers, a second-round multiplex PCR was run. TCRdb reanalysed the multiplex PCR reads using MiXCR and keeps one entry per CDR3 protein. The data contain hundreds of thousands of distinct CDR3 sequences, just over 40% of them seen just once; the ten biggest clones take up more than 2.5%. The sequencing input was peripheral blood. These receptors all come from an adult man with Graves' ophthalmopathy.

This clonotype is a singleton in its sample. One base away lies a much larger clone, so this may be a sequencing read error. The chain uses TRBV6-4 and TRBJ1-6, with TRBD1 as a possible D gene (5 bases). Germline V lookup: CDR1 MRHNA, CDR2 SNTAGT. The V and J ends lost 2 bases and 11 bases respectively, with 13 bases between them. The CDR3 spans 14 residues. This CDR3 is CASSDTSKGTPLHF. DNA for the CDR3: TGTGCCAGCAGTGACACATCTAAGGGGACACCCCTCCACTTT.

The chain joins TRBV7-2 to TRBJ1-6, with 7 bases aligning to TRBD1. Losses at the gene ends were 0 bases for V and 8 bases for J; bases not matched to a gene: 4. CDR1 is SGHTA, CDR2 FQGNSA, per germline. This CDR3 comprises 15 residues. The CDR3 sequence: CASSLAGQRDSPLHF. The CDR3, as DNA: TGTGCCAGCAGCTTAGCGGGACAGAGGGATTCACCCCTCCACTTT.

Concerning this clonotype itself: With a much larger clone just one base away, this may be a read error. This chain uses TRBV10-3 with TRBJ1-3; no clear D. The CDR3 is made up of 11 amino acids. V shed 10 bases and J shed 2 bases, with 6 bases lying between them. Germline assignment: CDR1 ENHRY and CDR2 SYGVKD. The CDR3 DNA is TGTGCCAGCTGGGCTGGAAACACCATATATTTT. Translated: CASWAGNTIYF.

The V and J genes are TRBV14 and TRBJ1-2; D is uncertain. The CDR3 loop spans 14 amino acids. CDR1 and CDR2 (germline): SGHDN, FVKESK. V shed 8 bases and J shed 5 bases, with 18 bases lying between them. The CDR3 coding sequence is TGTGCCAGCTCTTCCGGATGGAGTGGTTATGGCTACACCTTC. As protein: CASSSGWSGYGYTF. The full variable domain, in which reference TRBV14 and TRBJ1-2 provide the parts outside the CDR3, is EAGVTQFPSHSVIEKGQTVTLRCDPISGHDNLYWYRRVMGKEIKFLLHFVKESKQDESGMPNNRFLAERTGGTYSTLKVQPAELEDSGVYFCASSSGWSGYGYTFGSGTRLTVV.

This clonotype was recorded many times. This may be a read error: a much more frequent sequence differs by one nucleotide. This sequence joins TRBV9 and TRBJ2-6, with D unresolved. Trimming took off 5 bases at V and 4 bases at J, with 1 base between the two ends. Germline values: CDR1 SGDLS, CDR2 YYNGEE. This CDR3 contains 11 residues. The CDR3 DNA sequence: TGTGCCAGCAGGGGGGCCAACGTCCTGACTTTC. Translation gives CASRGANVLTF.

Of note for this clonotype: A read error may explain this, as a much larger clone is one base away. DNA of the CDR3: TGTGCCAGCAGTGGACTCCCGGGAGACGAGCAGTACTTC. It specifies CASSGLPGDEQYF. This chain uses TRBV2 with TRBJ2-7; TRBD2 is a possible D gene (6 bases). The CDR3 covers 13 residues. Between the trimmed V and J ends, which lost 4 bases and 5 bases, there was a span of 12 bases. In germline, CDR1 is SNHLY, CDR2 FYNNEI.

The chain employs TRBV9 and TRBJ2-7, with TRBD2 identical over 10 bases. With V trimmed by 4 bases and J by 3 bases, 7 bases remained unmatched. Germline V CDR1 and CDR2: SGDLS, YYNGEE. The CDR3 extends over 15 amino acids. CDR3 region: CASSQGTSAYYEQYF. The CDR3 coding sequence is TGTGCCAGCAGCCAGGGGACTAGCGCTTACTACGAGCAGTACTTC.

The gene calls are TRBV6-6 and TRBJ1-3, with D perhaps matching TRBD1 (5 bases). This CDR3 spans 16 amino acids. Germline assignment: CDR1 MNHNY and CDR2 SVGAGI (reference sequence). The V end lost 2 bases, the J end lost 0 bases, and 11 bases lay between the germline ends. The CDR3 sequence: CASSYPPGNSGNTIYF. For the CDR3, the DNA is TGTGCCAGCAGTTACCCCCCAGGGAACTCTGGAAACACCATATATTTT.

This clonotype was detected ten times or more. The CDR3 bases are TGTGCCACCAGCAGAGCTACAGGGAGCTCCTACGAGCAGTACTTC. Its protein is CATSRATGSSYEQYF. This chain links TRBV15 with TRBJ2-7; perhaps TRBD1 as D (6 bases). Trimming removed 1 base from V and 0 bases from J, with 10 bases in between. The CDR3 contains 15 residues. Germline V gene data show CDR1 as LNHNV and CDR2 as YYDKDF (reference sequence).

The rearrangement links TRBV10-3 to TRBJ1-5, with 12 bases matching TRBD1. V shed 10 bases and J 11 bases; nucleotides not matched to a gene: 15. Germline V lookup: CDR1 ENHRY, CDR2 SYGVKD. The length of the CDR3 is 15 residues. CDR3 in DNA: TGTGCCACCGCCCGGGACAGGGGGCGACGGGAGACCCAGCATTTT. This translates into CATARDRGRRETQHF.

The chain recombines TRBV7-2 with TRBJ1-6, with TRBD1 matching over 9 bases. The CDR3 has 16 amino acids. Germline lookup yields CDR1 SGHTA and CDR2 FQGNSA. The V gene end was trimmed by 1 base and the J gene end by 7 bases; junction bases not matched to a gene: 5. CDR3 region: CASSLGDRALNSPLHF. CDR3 nucleotide sequence: TGTGCCAGCAGCTTAGGGGACAGGGCTCTAAATTCACCCCTCCACTTT.

The genes are TRBV10-3 and TRBJ1-2; 11 bases map to TRBD1. V was pared by 10 bases and J by 6 bases, with 16 bases of the junction left unmatched. Germline V gene lookup returns CDR1 ENHRY and CDR2 SYGVKD. This CDR3 region has 16 residues. The CDR3 here is CATPSLGQGGSNGYTF. CDR3 DNA sequence: TGTGCCACTCCTTCGTTGGGACAGGGGGGTTCAAATGGCTACACCTTC.

The rearrangement joins TRBV15 to TRBJ2-7; TRBD2 aligns across 12 bases. J was trimmed by 7 bases and V by 3 bases; bases with no gene match: 10. Germline loops: CDR1 LNHNV, CDR2 YYDKDF (reference sequence). The CDR3 loop spans 16 amino acids. The CDR3 loop is CATSSTTSGGQGEQYF. CDR3 coding DNA: TGTGCCACCAGCAGCACAACTAGCGGGGGGCAAGGAGAGCAGTACTTC.

This chain uses TRBV5-1 with TRBJ1-3, with TRBD1 matching 7 bases. From germline, CDR1 is SGHRS and CDR2 YFSETQ. This CDR3 is built from 14 residues. V shed 7 bases and J 8 bases; nucleotides not matched to a gene: 12. CDR3 region: CASRSLDRRDTIYF. The CDR3 nucleotides are TGCGCCAGCCGTTCTTTGGACAGGAGGGACACCATATATTTT.

The chain recombines TRBV7-9 with TRBJ2-2, with 9 bases lining up with TRBD1. With 4 bases clipped from V and 7 bases from J, the junction kept 13 bases outside the gene matches. The germline V gene encodes CDR1 SEHNR and CDR2 FQNEAQ (reference sequence). CDR3 length: 17 amino acids. In DNA, the CDR3 is TGTGCCAGCAGCTCCCTTGGGGGGACAGGGCTATACGGGGAGCTGTTTTTT. Translating gives CASSSLGGTGLYGELFF.

Regarding this clonotype: This is likely a read error, given that the CDR3 carries no conserved phenylalanine or tryptophan at its end. The chain joins TRBV3-1 to TRBJ1-2; tentatively, D is TRBD1 (6 bases). The germline gives CDR1 LGHDT, CDR2 YNNKEL (reference sequence). CDR3 length: 13 residues. Deletions cut 6 bases from V and 3 bases from J, with 11 bases between. In nucleotides, the CDR3 is TGTGCCAGCAGTCTACAGGGAGACTATGGCTACACCCTC. This codes for CASSLQGDYGYTL.

The J gene is TRBJ2-3, the V gene TRBV11-3; 9 bases map to TRBD2. CDR1 is SGHNT, CDR2 YENEEA, per germline. The CDR3 loop spans 17 amino acids. J gave up 3 bases and V 5 bases, and 12 bases lay outside the gene matches. CDR3 loop: CASSVTGLAGWTDTQYF. In nucleotides, the CDR3 is TGTGCCAGCAGCGTCACAGGTCTAGCGGGATGGACAGATACGCAGTATTTT. Complete variable domain (other parts from reference TRBV11-3 and TRBJ2-3): EAGVVQSPRYKIIEKKQPVAFWCNPISGHNTLYWYLQNLGQGPELLIRYENEEAVDDSQLPKDRFSAERLKGVDSTLKIQPAELGDSAVYLCASSVTGLAGWTDTQYFGPGTRLTVL.

A remark on this clonotype: A single base separates this from a much larger clone, so it may be a read error. CDR3 nucleotide sequence: TGTGCCATCAGTTACTCGAGAGAGAGGTGCGAAGCTTTCTTT. Translated: CAISYSRERCEAFF. The V and J genes are TRBV10-3 and TRBJ1-1, with no clear D. V lost 5 bases and J 8 bases, leaving 18 bases between the germline ends. The CDR3 contains 14 residues. CDR1 and CDR2 (germline): ENHRY, SYGVKD.

In regard to this clonotype: A much larger clonotype is one base distant, so this may be a read error. The chain is built from TRBV11-2 and TRBJ1-1; 8 bases are shared with TRBD1. V was pared by 3 bases and J by 0 bases, with 6 bases of the junction left unmatched. Per germline, CDR1 SGHAT and CDR2 FQNNGV. This CDR3 has 16 residues. Here the CDR3 reads CASSFAETGVNTEAFF. The CDR3 DNA reads TGTGCCAGCAGCTTCGCCGAGACAGGGGTGAACACTGAAGCTTTCTTT.

This clonotype occurred a few times. CDR3 residues: CASSVGRGVRNEQYF. The CDR3 DNA is TGTGCCAGCAGCGTAGGACGCGGGGTACGGAACGAGCAGTACTTC. This rearrangement joins TRBV9 to TRBJ2-7; tentatively, D is TRBD2 (6 bases). V lost 0 bases to trimming and J lost 5 bases, with 15 bases between them. The CDR3 spans 15 residues. Per germline, CDR1 SGDLS and CDR2 YYNGEE.

A word on this clonotype: A much larger clone sits a single nucleotide away, making a read error possible. The chain carries TRBV9 and TRBJ2-2, with D possibly TRBD1 on 6 matching bases. Germline V gene lookup returns CDR1 SGDLS and CDR2 YYNGEE. V lost 0 bases, J lost 0 bases, and 9 bases lay in between. This CDR3 region has 16 residues. CDR3 coding DNA: TGTGCCAGCAGCGTAGGGGGACACGCGAACACCGGGGAGCTGTTTTTT. Translated: CASSVGGHANTGELFF.

In its sample, this clonotype was seen many times. The CDR3 reads CASRGTGGRGSHYGYTF. CDR3 sequence (DNA): TGTGCCAGCAGAGGGACAGGGGGCCGTGGGAGTCACTATGGCTACACCTTC. The genes are TRBV2 and TRBJ1-2; the match to TRBD1 covers 12 bases. CDR1 and CDR2 (germline): SNHLY, FYNNEI. The CDR3 totals 17 residues. V trimming: 6 bases; J trimming: 3 bases; junction bases outside the gene matches: 11.

This clonotype was seen repeatedly, ten times or more. V and J are TRBV2 and TRBJ2-2; TRBD2 is a possible D gene (5 bases). Trimming removed 8 bases at V and 5 bases at J, with 15 bases between. From germline, CDR1 is SNHLY and CDR2 FYNNEI. There are 14 residues in the CDR3. Written as DNA, the CDR3 is TGTGCCAGCTCACGGGAAAAATCAACCGGGGAGCTGTTTTTT. This gives the protein CASSREKSTGELFF.

In this sample, this clonotype turned up a few times. The chain has TRBV4-2 and TRBJ2-7; D uncertain. Germline loops: CDR1 LGHNA, CDR2 YNFKEQ. Trimming cost V 0 bases and J 2 bases, with 8 bases left between them. This CDR3 is built from 14 residues. The CDR3 region has the DNA TGTGCCAGCAGCCAAGATGTAAGCCCCTACGAGCAGTACTTC. It is translated as CASSQDVSPYEQYF.